These T cell receptor beta chains were read from a single sample in a study of molecular identifiers for immune sequencing clone quantification. Via MiXCR, TCRdb re-called the PCR reads, giving one row per CDR3 protein. The profile shows some 580,000 distinct CDR3 sequences, about 25% of them singletons. Input material: naive CD8+ T cells from blood, with Jurkat cell RNA spiked in. Receptor source: a human donor in good health. Some libraries in this study had Jurkat cell RNA spiked in. CDR3s include the opening cysteine and the closing phenylalanine or tryptophan. A D gene is named only where the DNA matches it firmly. Rows may omit the clone size; those that give it use once, few, many or a size class.

j_gene | d_gene | v_gene | abundance | CDR3nt | CDR3aa
TRBJ2-2 | NA | TRBV2 | NA | TGTGCCAGGGGTGAGGCCCTTAAATCCGGGGAGCTGTTTTTT | CARGEALKSGELFF
TRBJ2-3 | TRBD2 | TRBV20-1 | NA | TGCAGTGCCGATCACTGGCAGCGGGGGGCATCCAGCGATACGCAGTATTTT | CSADHWQRGASSDTQYF
TRBJ2-5 | NA | TRBV4-3 | few | TGCGCCAGCAGCCAGAACACGGATTTGAGGGAGACCCAGTACTTC | CASSQNTDLRETQYF
TRBJ2-7 | NA | TRBV6-2/TRBV6-3 | many | TGTGCCAGCAGTTACCCAGGGTCGCACGAGCAGTACTTC | CASSYPGSHEQYF
TRBJ2-7 | NA | TRBV10-3 | many | TGTGCCATCAGTGAGGGAGGGGGACCAGAGTACTTC | CAISEGGGPEYF
TRBJ1-3 | NA | TRBV9 | NA | NA | CASSVGSGSGNTIHF
TRBJ1-1 | NA | TRBV19 | NA | TGTGCCAGTACTCCCGGGGGGGGCTCTGAAGCTTTCTTT | CASTPGGGSEAFF
TRBJ2-3 | NA | TRBV12-3/TRBV12-4 | many | TGTGCCAGCAGTGCAGGGGGGGGGACAGATACGCAGTATTTT | CASSAGGGTDTQYF
TRBJ1-5 | NA | TRBV30 | many | TGTGCCTGGACCCTGCCCGGGGGCAATCAGCCCCAGCATTTT | CAWTLPGGNQPQHF
TRBJ2-7 | TRBD1 | TRBV5-1 | many | TGCGCCAGCAGCCACCCGGGACAGGGGGTATACGAGCAGTACTTC | CASSHPGQGVYEQYF
TRBJ2-1 | NA | TRBV5-1 | many | TGCGCCAGCAGCCCTCTTCTTCCCTACAATGAGCAGTTCTTC | CASSPLLPYNEQFF
TRBJ1-2 | NA | TRBV4-3 | many | TGCGCCAGCAGCCAAGATCATGGGGTAAAAGGCTATGGCTACACCTTC | CASSQDHGVKGYGYTF
TRBJ2-3 | NA | TRBV27 | NA | TGTGCCAGCACCCCGCTACCGATCGGCACAGATACGCAGTATTTT | CASTPLPIGTDTQYF
TRBJ2-1 | TRBD2 | TRBV7-3 | few | TGTGCCAGCAGCTTGGGGCTAGCGGGAGATCGGTTCTTC | CASSLGLAGDRFF
TRBJ2-5 | TRBD1 | TRBV27 | many | TGTGCCAGCAGTCACAGGGGACCGGAGACCCAGTACTTC | CASSHRGPETQYF
TRBJ1-1 | NA | TRBV7-8 | few | TGTGCCAGCAGCCACACGGGCCGATCGAACACTGAAGCTTTCTTT | CASSHTGRSNTEAFF
TRBJ2-3 | NA | TRBV27 | few | TGTGCCAGCAGTTTTACACCTAACACAGATACGCAGTATTTT | CASSFTPNTDTQYF
TRBJ1-6 | TRBD1 | TRBV14 | NA | TGTGCCAGCTGCCAAAGGGACAGGGACCCTTATAATTCACCCCTCCACTTT | CASCQRDRDPYNSPLHF
TRBJ1-1 | TRBD1 | TRBV6-6 | NA | TGTGCCAGCAGTTACTCGAGTACAGGGGCTGAAGCTTTCTTT | CASSYSSTGAEAFF
TRBJ1-1 | TRBD1 | TRBV28 | many | TGTGCCAGCAGTTTGGGACAGAGTATTGAAGCTTTCTTT | CASSLGQSIEAFF
TRBJ2-5 | TRBD1 | TRBV6-2/TRBV6-3 | many | TGTGCCAGCAGTTACTCGATGGACAGGGCCGCAGAGACCCAGTACTTC | CASSYSMDRAAETQYF
TRBJ2-3 | TRBD1 | TRBV6-5 | many | TGTGCCAGCAGTTACTCGGACCACAGGGGGGAGGATACGCAGTATTTT | CASSYSDHRGEDTQYF
TRBJ2-5 | NA | TRBV10-3 | NA | TGTGCCATCAGGGGGGACTTTAAAGAGACCCAGTACTTC | CAIRGDFKETQYF
TRBJ1-1 | TRBD1 | TRBV7-2 | many | TGTGCCAGCAGCTTAGGGGGACAGGGGTACACTGAAGCTTTCTTT | CASSLGGQGYTEAFF
TRBJ1-2 | NA | TRBV11-2 | few | TGTGCCAGCAGCACTACGGGGGGATTCGACTATGGCTACACCTTC | CASSTTGGFDYGYTF
TRBJ2-1 | TRBD1 | TRBV30 | NA | TGTGCCTCCGCCGGGACAGGACAGTTCTTC | CASAGTGQFF
TRBJ2-7 | NA | TRBV9 | many | TGTGCCAGCAGCGTAGAGGGCGGGCCGGACGAGCAGTACTTC | CASSVEGGPDEQYF
TRBJ2-7 | NA | TRBV29-1 | many | TGCAGCGTGCGTGACAGCTACGAGCAGTACTTC | CSVRDSYEQYF
TRBJ2-2 | TRBD1 | TRBV2 | NA | TGTGCCAGCACGGGACAGGACAACACCGGGGAGCTGTTTTTT | CASTGQDNTGELFF
TRBJ2-7 | NA | TRBV4-1 | NA | TGCGCCAGCAGCCTAAATCTAGCCTACGAGCAGTACTTC | CASSLNLAYEQYF
TRBJ2-7 | NA | TRBV29-1 | many | TGCAGCGTGAGCGGGACAGCCTACGAGCAGTACTTC | CSVSGTAYEQYF
TRBJ2-7 | NA | TRBV6-2/TRBV6-3 | few | TGTGCCAGCAGTGCGACTAGTCGGTCCTCCTACGAGCAGTACTTC | CASSATSRSSYEQYF
TRBJ2-2 | NA | TRBV29-1 | many | TGCAGCGTCGCGGATCAGGCCGGGGAGCTGTTTTTT | CSVADQAGELFF
TRBJ1-1 | NA | TRBV19 | few | TGTGCCAGTAGATGGGGGGCTGAAGCTTTCTTT | CASRWGAEAFF
TRBJ1-1 | NA | TRBV4-3 | many | TGCGCCAGCAGCCAATACAGGAACACTGAAGCTTTCTTT | CASSQYRNTEAFF
TRBJ2-7 | NA | TRBV6-6 | NA | TGTGCCAGCAGCCTGAATGGGGGACCCGAGCAGTACTTC | CASSLNGGPEQYF
TRBJ2-1 | NA | TRBV29-1 | many | TGCAGCGTTGAAGGCGACTCCAACAATGAGCAGTTCTTC | CSVEGDSNNEQFF
TRBJ1-2 | TRBD1 | TRBV30 | many | TGTGCCTGGAGCTCAGGGACAGGGAAGGGCTACACCTTC | CAWSSGTGKGYTF
TRBJ1-2 | NA | TRBV13 | few | TGTGCCAGCAGCTACTACAGGGAAAGCTCCTTC | CASSYYRESSF
TRBJ2-7 | TRBD2 | TRBV20-1 | many | TGCAGTGCTACTGGGACTAGCGGGGGGTACGAGCAGTACTTC | CSATGTSGGYEQYF
TRBJ2-5 | NA | TRBV7-2 | many | TGTGCCAGCAGCTCGCTCTACGAAGAGACCCAGTACTTC | CASSSLYEETQYF
TRBJ2-7 | NA | TRBV18 | few | TGTGCCAGCTCACCACCGACACCTATCCACGAGCAGTACTTC | CASSPPTPIHEQYF
TRBJ1-1 | TRBD1 | TRBV5-1 | few | TGCGCCAGCAGCATTCCCGGGACAGGGATGGAAGCTTTCTTT | CASSIPGTGMEAFF
TRBJ1-5 | NA | TRBV6-5 | NA | TGTGCCCGCAGTTCCGGACCGGGCAATCCGCCCCAGCCTTTT | CARSSGPGNPPQPF
TRBJ2-3 | NA | TRBV7-9 | many | TGTGCCAGCAGCTTAACCACAGGCGTTGGCACAGATACGCAGTATTTT | CASSLTTGVGTDTQYF
TRBJ2-2 | NA | TRBV3-1 | NA | TGTGGCAGCAGCCCCTCAGACAGAGCGAACACCGGGGAGCTGTTTTTT | CGSSPSDRANTGELFF
TRBJ2-7 | TRBD2 | TRBV20-1 | many | TGCAGTGCCAGGCCACAAGGACTAGCGGGGTCCTACGAGCAGTACTTC | CSARPQGLAGSYEQYF
TRBJ1-5 | NA | TRBV6-1 | NA | TGTGCCAGCTGGGGCCTAATTCAGCCCCAGCATTTT | CASWGLIQPQHF
TRBJ2-7 | NA | TRBV20-1 | NA | TGCAGTGTCCCCGGGAGCGTGGGCTACGCGCAGTACTTC | CSVPGSVGYAQYF
TRBJ1-4 | NA | TRBV19 | NA | TGTGCCGGTAGTATTGGGAACCCGTCTGAAAAACTGTTTTTT | CAGSIGNPSEKLFF
TRBJ1-1 | TRBD1 | TRBV28 | many | TGTGCCAGCATTCTCCTCACAGGGGGTACTGAAGCTTTCTTT | CASILLTGGTEAFF
TRBJ2-7 | NA | TRBV28 | few | TGTGCCAGCAGTTTAATTTTGGCAGCAAACCAATACGAGCAGTACTTC | CASSLILAANQYEQYF
TRBJ2-2 | NA | TRBV19 | few | TGTGCCAGTAGTATAGACCCCGTAGGCAGCTCCGCCGGGGAGCTGTTTTTT | CASSIDPVGSSAGELFF